The present TCR beta chain was sequenced within a study of shared clonotypes between healthy human individuals. Method: immunoSEQ multiplex PCR; TCRdb's copy keeps in-frame clones and lacks some. The sample consists of roughly 590,000 clones, less than 97% of them appearing once. The germline gives CDR1 MNHEY, CDR2 SMNVEV (reference sequence). Trimming took 2 bases from V and 5 from J, leaving 7 bases between them. CDR3 length: 13 amino acids. In the naive CD8 group, cells lacked CD45RO and were positively selected for CCR7, so terminally differentiated effector memory CD45RA+ cells were left out. Donors were healthy HIV-negative adults without recently reported acute infections or vaccinations.

The rearrangement joins TRBV27 to TRBJ1-5; D uncertain. The TCR sequence derives from a woman aged 25-40 years in good health. Sequencing was carried out using naive CD8+ T cells sorted from blood. The CDR3 loop is CASSLRLDQPQHF. The CDR3 DNA reads TGTGCCAGCAGTTTACGGCTCGATCAGCCCCAGCATTTT.